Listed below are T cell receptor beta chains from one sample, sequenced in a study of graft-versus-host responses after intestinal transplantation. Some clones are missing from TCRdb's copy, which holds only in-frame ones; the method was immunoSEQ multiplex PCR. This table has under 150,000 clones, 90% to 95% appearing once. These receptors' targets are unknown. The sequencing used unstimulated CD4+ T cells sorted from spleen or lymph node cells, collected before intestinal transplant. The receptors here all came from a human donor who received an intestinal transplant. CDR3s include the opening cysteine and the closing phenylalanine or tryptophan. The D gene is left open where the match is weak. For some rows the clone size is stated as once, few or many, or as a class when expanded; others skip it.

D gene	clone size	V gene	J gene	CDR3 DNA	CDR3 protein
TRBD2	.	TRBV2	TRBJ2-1	TGTGCCAGCATATGGATAGCGGGAGGCAATGAGCAGTTCTTC	CASIWIAGGNEQFF
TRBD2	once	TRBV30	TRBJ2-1	TGTGCCTGGAGTGTACTGGGCGGGAGGGCCTTAAATGAGCAGTTCTTC	CAWSVLGGRALNEQFF
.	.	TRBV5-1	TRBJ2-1	TGCGCCAGCAGCCCCCAGGACGGGACGCAGTTCTTC	CASSPQDGTQFF
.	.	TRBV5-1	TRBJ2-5	TGCGCCAGCAGCTTTAACAGGGAAGAGACCCAGTACTTC	CASSFNREETQYF
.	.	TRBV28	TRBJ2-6	TGTGCCAGCAGTTTAAGTCAGGGAAGTTCCGGGGCCAACGTCCTGACTTTC	CASSLSQGSSGANVLTF
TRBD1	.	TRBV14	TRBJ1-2	TGTGCCAGCAGCCCCGACAGGGGTACTGGCTACACCTTC	CASSPDRGTGYTF
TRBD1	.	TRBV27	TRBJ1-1	TGTGCCAGCAGTTCGCCGGACAGGGGGCAGGCTGAAGCTTTCTTT	CASSSPDRGQAEAFF
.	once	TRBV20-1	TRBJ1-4	TGCAGTGCTAGTCGGAGGGGTAGCTTTTTT	CSASRRGSFF
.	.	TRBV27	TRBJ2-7	TGTGCCAGCAGTTGGGGTCGAGAGCAGTACTTC	CASSWGREQYF
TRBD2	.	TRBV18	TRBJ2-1	TGTGCCAGCTCACCACCCATCCTAGCGGAAGACAATGAGCAGTTCTTC	CASSPPILAEDNEQFF
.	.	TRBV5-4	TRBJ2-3	TGTGCCAGCAGCTTGGCCGGGGGAGATACGCAGTATTTT	CASSLAGGDTQYF
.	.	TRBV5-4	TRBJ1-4	TGTGCCAGCAGCTTCGGGGGGGGGTTTGAAAAACTGTTTTTT	CASSFGGGFEKLFF
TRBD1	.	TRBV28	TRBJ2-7	TGTGCCAGCAGGCCAGGGACAGGGTCGGGCGAGCAGTACTTC	CASRPGTGSGEQYF
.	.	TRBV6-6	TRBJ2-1	TGTGCCAACTACCAAGGGCAACCTCACAATGAGCAGTTCTTC	CANYQGQPHNEQFF
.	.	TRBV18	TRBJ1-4	TGTGCCAGCTCACCTTACGGGGCAGGGGATCAGGAAAAACTGTTTTTT	CASSPYGAGDQEKLFF
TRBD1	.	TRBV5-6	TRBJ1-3	TGTGCCAGCAGCTTGGCCCGACAGGGGGGACACACCATATATTTT	CASSLARQGGHTIYF
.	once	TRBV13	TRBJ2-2	TGTGCCAGCAGTCTGAAGGGATATGCGAACACCGGGGAGCTGTTTTTT	CASSLKGYANTGELFF
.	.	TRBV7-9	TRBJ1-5	TGTGCCAGCAGCTTAGCTGTCGATCAGCCCCAGCATTTT	CASSLAVDQPQHF
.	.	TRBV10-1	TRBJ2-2	TGCGCCAGCAGTGGACAGCTACAAGGGGAGCTGTTTTTT	CASSGQLQGELFF
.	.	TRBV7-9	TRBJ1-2	TGTGCCAGCAGCCCAAAGGGGGTGAACTATGGCTACACCTTC	CASSPKGVNYGYTF
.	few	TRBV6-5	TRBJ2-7	TGTGCCAGCAGTTACTCGGGACTGGGGAACTACGAGCAGTACTTC	CASSYSGLGNYEQYF